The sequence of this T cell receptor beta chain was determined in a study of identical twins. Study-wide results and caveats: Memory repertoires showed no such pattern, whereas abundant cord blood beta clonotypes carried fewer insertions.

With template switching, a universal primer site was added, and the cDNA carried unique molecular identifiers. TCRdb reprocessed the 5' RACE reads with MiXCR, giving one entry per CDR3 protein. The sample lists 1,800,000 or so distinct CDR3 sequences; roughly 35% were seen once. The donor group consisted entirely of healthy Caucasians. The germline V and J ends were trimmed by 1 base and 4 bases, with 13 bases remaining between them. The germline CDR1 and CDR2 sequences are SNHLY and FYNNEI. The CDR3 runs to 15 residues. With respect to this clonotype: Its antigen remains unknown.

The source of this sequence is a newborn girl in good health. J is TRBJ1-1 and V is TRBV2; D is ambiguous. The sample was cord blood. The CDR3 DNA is TGTGCCAGCAGTGAAGGTCTTGGTGGGAGCACTGAAGCTTTCTTT. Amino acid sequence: CASSEGLGGSTEAFF.